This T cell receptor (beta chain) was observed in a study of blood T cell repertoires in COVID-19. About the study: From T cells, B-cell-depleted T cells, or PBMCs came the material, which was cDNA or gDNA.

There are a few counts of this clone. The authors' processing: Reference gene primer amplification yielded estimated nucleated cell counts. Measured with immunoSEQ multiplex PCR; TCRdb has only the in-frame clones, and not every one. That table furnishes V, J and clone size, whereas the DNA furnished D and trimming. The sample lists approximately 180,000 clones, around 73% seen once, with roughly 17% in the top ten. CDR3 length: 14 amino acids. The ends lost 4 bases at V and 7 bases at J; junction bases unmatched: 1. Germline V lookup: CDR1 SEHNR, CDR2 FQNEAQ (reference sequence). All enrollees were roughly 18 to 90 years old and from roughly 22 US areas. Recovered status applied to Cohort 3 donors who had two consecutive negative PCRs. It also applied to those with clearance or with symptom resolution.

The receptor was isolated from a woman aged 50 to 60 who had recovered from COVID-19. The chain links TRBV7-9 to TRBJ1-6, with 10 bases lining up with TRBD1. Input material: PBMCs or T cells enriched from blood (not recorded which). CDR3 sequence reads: CASSSGQGNSPLHF. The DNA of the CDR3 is TGTGCCAGCAGCTCGGGACAGGGGAATTCACCCCTCCACTTT. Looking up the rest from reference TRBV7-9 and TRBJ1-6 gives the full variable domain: DTGVSQNPRHKITKRGQNVTFRCDPISEHNRLYWYRQTLGQGPEFLTYFQNEAQLEKSRLLSDRFSAERPKGSFSTLEIQRTEQGDSAMYLCASSSGQGNSPLHFGNGTRLTVT.